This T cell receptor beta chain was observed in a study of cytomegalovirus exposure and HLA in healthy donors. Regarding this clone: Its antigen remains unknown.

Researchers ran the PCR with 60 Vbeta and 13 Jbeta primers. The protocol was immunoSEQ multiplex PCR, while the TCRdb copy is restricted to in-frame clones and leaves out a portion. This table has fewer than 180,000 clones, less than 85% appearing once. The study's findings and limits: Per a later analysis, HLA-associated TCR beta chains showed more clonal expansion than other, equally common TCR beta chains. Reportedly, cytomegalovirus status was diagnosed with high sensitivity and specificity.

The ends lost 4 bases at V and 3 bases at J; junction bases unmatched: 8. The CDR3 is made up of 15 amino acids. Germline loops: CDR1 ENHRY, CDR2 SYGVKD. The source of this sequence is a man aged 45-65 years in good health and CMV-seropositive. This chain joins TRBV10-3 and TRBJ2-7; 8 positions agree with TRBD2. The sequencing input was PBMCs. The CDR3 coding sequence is TGTGCCATCAGTGCGATAGCGGGAAAAAGCTACGAGCAGTACTTC. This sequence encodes CAISAIAGKSYEQYF.